Following are 18 T cell receptor beta chains from one sample sequenced in a study of cytomegalovirus exposure and HLA in healthy donors. Researchers ran the PCR with 60 Vbeta and 13 Jbeta primers. Profiled with immunoSEQ multiplex PCR; TCRdb holds only in-frame clones, not every one. The sample has fewer than 250,000 clones, 75% to 80% seen once. The specimen sequenced was PBMCs. These receptors all stem from a male donor in good health and CMV-seronegative.

CDR3 bases: TGTGCCAGCAGCGACGACCGGACATCCTACGAGCAGTACTTC. It encodes CASSDDRTSYEQYF. The rearrangement joins TRBV27 to TRBJ2-5; TRBD1 is a possible D gene (5 bases). The DNA end favors TRBJ2-7, so the J call may be wrong. The CDR3 has 14 residues. CDR1 MNHEY and CDR2 SMNVEV come from the germline V gene (reference sequence).

The chain employs TRBV4-1 and TRBJ1-6; tentatively, D is TRBD1 (6 bases). This CDR3 has 17 residues. Germline lookup yields CDR1 MGHRA and CDR2 YSYEKL. The V end was cut by 0 bases, the J end by 5 bases, with 14 bases between. CDR3 region: CASSQDSAGANNSPLHF. For the CDR3, the DNA is TGCGCCAGCAGCCAAGATTCGGCAGGGGCAAATAATTCACCCCTCCACTTT.

The V gene is TRBV6-1, the J gene TRBJ1-3; 7 nucleotides agree with TRBD1. Germline V lookup: CDR1 MNHNS, CDR2 SASEGT. The CDR3 spans 15 residues. Losses at the gene ends were 0 bases for V and 1 base for J; bases not matched to a gene: 0. The CDR3 coding sequence is TGTGCCAGCAGTGAAGCGACAGGGTCTGGAAACACCATATATTTT. It translates to CASSEATGSGNTIYF.

This clone was counted once. This chain joins TRBV28 and TRBJ2-4; a possible D gene is TRBD1 (6 bases). Germline CDR1 MDHEN, CDR2 SYDVKM. The CDR3 is made up of 14 amino acids. The V end lost 2 bases, the J end lost 1 base, and 6 bases lay between the germline ends. The CDR3 nucleotides are TGTGCCAGCAGTTTAAGGGGGGCCAAAAACATTCAGTACTTC. Amino acid sequence: CASSLRGAKNIQYF.

The gene calls are TRBV6-5 and TRBJ1-1, with D possibly TRBD1 on 5 matching bases. This CDR3 region has 13 residues. CDR1 is MNHEY, CDR2 SVGAGI, per germline. V was clipped by 6 bases and J by 5 bases, with 13 bases between them. CDR3 residues: CASRPLTGTEAFF. CDR3 in DNA: TGTGCCAGCAGACCCTTAACAGGTACTGAAGCTTTCTTT.

This clone was seen more than once but under ten times. V gene TRBV10-2 combines with J gene TRBJ2-3; 13 bases line up with TRBD2. The germline gives CDR1 WSHSY, CDR2 SAAADI. The CDR3 totals 16 residues. Trimming took 4 bases from V and 7 from J; bases not matched to a gene: 8. The CDR3 DNA sequence: TGCGCCAGCAGTGGAAGGGTGGGACTAGCGGGGAATACGCAGTATTTT. Encoded protein: CASSGRVGLAGNTQYF.

The V gene is TRBV6-6, the J gene TRBJ1-2, with TRBD1 matching 7 bases. This CDR3 is built from 13 residues. Trimming cost V 8 bases and J 4 bases; bases outside gene matches: 7. CDR1 and CDR2 from the germline V gene are MNHNY and SVGAGI (reference sequence). The CDR3 DNA sequence: TGTGCCAGCTGCGTCAGGGGGATCTATGGCTACACCTTC. This translates into CASCVRGIYGYTF.

The chain has TRBV9 and TRBJ2-1; maybe TRBD1 (6 bases). Deletions cut 0 bases from V and 8 bases from J, with 18 bases between. Germline V lookup: CDR1 SGDLS, CDR2 YYNGEE. The CDR3 has 16 amino acids. CDR3 sequence (DNA): TGTGCCAGCAGCGTAGCTTGGTCAGGGGTTATCCATGAGCAGTTCTTC. This sequence encodes CASSVAWSGVIHEQFF.

The V call is TRBV28, the J call TRBJ2-1; no reliable D call. Germline CDR1 and CDR2: MDHEN and SYDVKM. CDR3 size: 14 residues. V lost 8 bases and J 0 bases, leaving 11 bases between the germline ends. In DNA, the CDR3 is TGTGCCAGCCTTAAACTGAGCTCCTACAATGAGCAGTTCTTC. It encodes CASLKLSSYNEQFF.

The gene calls are TRBV27 and TRBJ2-1; 7 bases agree with TRBD2. The V and J ends lost 6 bases and 3 bases, in that order; junction bases with no gene match: 8. This CDR3 is built from 15 residues. The germline V gene has CDR1 MNHEY and CDR2 SMNVEV (reference sequence). Here the CDR3 DNA reads TGTGCCAGCAGGCCTAAAGCGGGGTTCTACAATGAGCAGTTCTTC. Translating gives CASRPKAGFYNEQFF.

The chain carries TRBV29-1 and TRBJ2-7; 11 bases are shared with TRBD1. With 1 base clipped from V and 7 bases from J, the junction kept 9 bases outside the gene matches. This CDR3 is 15 amino acids long. Germline V CDR1 and CDR2: SQVTM, ANQGSEA. CDR3 in amino acids: CSVEGPGQGVGEQYF. The CDR3 nucleotides are TGCAGCGTTGAAGGTCCGGGACAGGGGGTGGGTGAGCAGTACTTC.

Only a few counts were recorded for this clone. The chain links TRBV27 to TRBJ2-7; perhaps TRBD2 as D (5 bases). Germline CDR1 reads MNHEY; CDR2 reads SMNVEV (reference sequence). Trimming cost V 5 bases and J 2 bases, with 25 bases left between them. This CDR3 spans 18 amino acids. The CDR3 loop reads CASSPPNPGLGPTYEQYF. Here the CDR3 DNA reads TGTGCCAGCAGTCCCCCGAACCCCGGACTTGGTCCCACCTACGAGCAGTACTTC.

The chain couples TRBV30 to TRBJ1-6; the D gene is possibly TRBD1 (5 bases). Trimming left V 5 bases short and J 6 bases short, with 20 bases between. This CDR3 has 16 residues. Germline V gene data show CDR1 as GTSNPN and CDR2 as SVGIG (reference sequence). CDR3: CAWCRDFRGGNSPLHF. The CDR3 bases are TGTGCCTGGTGCCGGGACTTTCGGGGTGGTAATTCACCCCTCCACTTT.

In its sample, this clone was seen a few times. V gene TRBV7-2 combines with J gene TRBJ1-1, with a possible D match to TRBD1 (5 bases). This CDR3 comprises 14 residues. V lost 0 bases, J lost 1 base, and 6 bases lay in between. In germline, CDR1 is SGHTA, CDR2 FQGNSA. This chain's CDR3 is CASSLAGGNTEAFF. CDR3 in DNA: TGTGCCAGCAGCTTAGCGGGGGGGAACACTGAAGCTTTCTTT.

The chain has TRBV6-4 and TRBJ2-3, with TRBD2 matching 8 bases. Looked up from germline, CDR1 is MRHNA and CDR2 is SNTAGT. J gave up 3 bases and V 0 bases, and 2 bases lay outside the gene matches. The CDR3 spans 15 residues. As DNA, the CDR3 is TGTGCCAGCAGTGACTCACGGGGGGGTACAGATACGCAGTATTTT. It codes for CASSDSRGGTDTQYF.

This clone was found a few times. The rearrangement joins TRBV9 to TRBJ2-2, with 9 bases matching TRBD1. Trimming at V came to 6 bases and at J to 5 bases, leaving 17 bases not matched to a gene. The CDR3 consists of 18 residues. Germline V gene sequence: CDR1 SGDLS, CDR2 YYNGEE. The CDR3 here is CASTSPGTGLSGTGELFF. The CDR3, as DNA: TGTGCCAGCACGAGTCCCGGGACAGGGTTAAGCGGGACCGGGGAGCTGTTTTTT.

CDR3: CASSYPTGGGGELFF. The CDR3 region has the DNA TGTGCCAGCAGTTATCCCACAGGGGGTGGGGGGGAGCTGTTTTTT. This chain uses TRBV6-6 with TRBJ2-2, with 8 bases identical to TRBD1. The CDR3 extends over 15 amino acids. With 3 bases clipped from V and 8 bases from J, the junction kept 8 bases outside the gene matches. Germline lookup yields CDR1 MNHNY and CDR2 SVGAGI (reference sequence).

Of note for this clone: An end of the junction does not agree with germline; a read error may underlie this. The chain uses TRBV7-9 and TRBJ2-5, with D possibly TRBD2 on 5 matching bases. Germline V gene sequence: CDR1 SEHNR, CDR2 FQNEAQ (reference sequence). This CDR3 has 14 amino acids. CDR3 bases: TGTTCCAGCAGCTCGGGTGCGGGTCAAGAGACCCAGTACTTC. Translated: CSSSSGAGQETQYF.